This TCR beta chain stems from a study of early T cells in non-severe SARS-CoV-2 infection. TCRdb re-derived calls from the 5' RACE reads in MiXCR, one entry per CDR3 protein. The sample carries 25,000 to 30,000 distinct CDR3 sequences, about 5% recorded once. This clonotype was counted at least ten times. Sequences were obtained from whole blood. The source is an adult who was a healthcare worker with PCR-confirmed SARS-CoV-2 infection or an uninfected control (not recorded which).

CDR3 loop: CASTHGVAFEQFF. The DNA for the CDR3 is TGTGCCAGCACCCACGGTGTGGCCTTTGAGCAGTTCTTC. The chain links TRBV12-3 or TRBV12-4 to TRBJ2-1; D is undetermined. This CDR3 has 13 residues. Trimming took 7 bases from V and 9 from J, leaving 16 bases between them.